This T cell receptor (beta chain) was recorded in a study of shared clonotypes between healthy human individuals. For the study at large: Aged between 18 and 49, the donors were a couple of women and a few men. The study used three CD4 naive, three CD4 memory, two CD8 naive and one CD8 memory plate per donor. Findings and limits, study-wide: Represented diversity, genetic and exposure-history alike, was limited by few donors. Compared with memory subsets, naive subsets generally had larger estimated richness.

Sequencing used immunoSEQ multiplex PCR; TCRdb keeps in-frame clones, though not all of them. Among around 580,000 clones, 95% to 98% were seen once, and the ten largest hold 0.3%. Regarding this clone: Antigen specificity is unknown.

Germline V CDR1 and CDR2: MNHEY, SMNVEV (reference sequence). Between the trimmed V and J ends, which lost 6 bases and 2 bases, there was a span of 11 bases. The CDR3 spans 13 residues. Terminally differentiated effector memory CD45RA+ cells were excluded by CCR7 positive selection of CD45RO-negative cells. The material sequenced was naive CD8+ T cells sorted from blood. The sequence was collected from a man younger than 40 in good health. The rearrangement joins TRBV27 to TRBJ2-7; tentatively, D is TRBD1 or TRBD2 (5 bases each). CDR3: CASSRGLAYEQYF. The CDR3 DNA is TGTGCCAGCAGCCGGGGCCTGGCCTACGAGCAGTACTTC.